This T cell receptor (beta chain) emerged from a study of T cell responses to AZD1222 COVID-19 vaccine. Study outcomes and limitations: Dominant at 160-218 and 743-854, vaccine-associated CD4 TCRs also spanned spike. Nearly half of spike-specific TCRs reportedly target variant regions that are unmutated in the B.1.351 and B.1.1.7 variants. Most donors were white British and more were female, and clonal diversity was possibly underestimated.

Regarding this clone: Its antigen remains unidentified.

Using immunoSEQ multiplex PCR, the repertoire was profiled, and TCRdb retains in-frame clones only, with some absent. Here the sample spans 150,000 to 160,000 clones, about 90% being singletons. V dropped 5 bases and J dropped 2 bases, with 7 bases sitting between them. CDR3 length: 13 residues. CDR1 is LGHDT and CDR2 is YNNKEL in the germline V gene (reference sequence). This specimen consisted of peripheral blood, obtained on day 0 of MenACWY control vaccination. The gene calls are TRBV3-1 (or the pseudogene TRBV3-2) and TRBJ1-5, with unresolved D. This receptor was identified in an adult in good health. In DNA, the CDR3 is TGTGCCAGCAGCATGGGTGGCAATCAGCCCCAGCATTTT. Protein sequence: CASSMGGNQPQHF.